This T cell receptor beta chain came from a study of read filtering for tumor transcriptome and immune sequencing. Study overall: Patients were 17 male and roughly 15 female, mean age approximately 60 years, range roughly 45 to 85. Transcriptome libraries were built from DNase-treated RNA.

This clonotype was recorded many times. The CDR3 spans 13 residues. Germline V gives CDR1 SEHNR, CDR2 FQNEAQ (reference sequence). V shed 5 bases and J shed 3 bases, with 11 bases lying between them. From 350 to 500 ng of RNA, a library with molecular barcoded alpha/delta and beta/gamma adaptors was made. TCRdb used MiXCR to reprocess the reads, holding one entry per CDR3 protein. The sample has 42,000 or so distinct CDR3 sequences, roughly an eighth seen once. The V call is TRBV7-9, the J call TRBJ2-7; TRBD1 might be the D (5 bases). This TCR derives from a donor aged 40 or over with multiple myeloma. Sample: a population of CD138-negative cells sorted from bone marrow. CDR3 sequence reads: CASSDDSLYEQYF. The CDR3 DNA reads TGTGCCAGCAGCGACGACAGCCTCTACGAGCAGTACTTC.